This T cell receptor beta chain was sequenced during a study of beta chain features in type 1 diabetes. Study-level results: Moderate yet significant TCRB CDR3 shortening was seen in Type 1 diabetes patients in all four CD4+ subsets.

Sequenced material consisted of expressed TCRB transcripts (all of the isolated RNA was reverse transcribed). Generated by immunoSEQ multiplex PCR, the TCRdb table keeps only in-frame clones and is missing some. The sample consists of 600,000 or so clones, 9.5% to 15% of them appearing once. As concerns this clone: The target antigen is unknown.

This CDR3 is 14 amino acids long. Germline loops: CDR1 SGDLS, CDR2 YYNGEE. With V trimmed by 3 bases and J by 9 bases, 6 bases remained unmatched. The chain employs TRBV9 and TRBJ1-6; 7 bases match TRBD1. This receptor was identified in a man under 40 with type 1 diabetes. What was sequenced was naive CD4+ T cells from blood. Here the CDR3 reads CASSGQGGSSPLHF. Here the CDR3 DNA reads TGTGCCAGCAGCGGACAGGGTGGGAGTTCACCCCTCCACTTT.